Listed here is a single T cell receptor (beta chain). V was pared by 1 base and J by 7 bases, with 9 bases of the junction left unmatched. The CDR3 has 15 amino acids. CDR1 is MNHEY, CDR2 SVGAGI, per germline. The data were taken from a study of blood T cell repertoires in COVID-19. Looking at the study overall: Italy, Spain and the United States were the sources of the convalescent and acute COVID-19 samples. In each case, the material was cDNA or gDNA derived from T cells, B-cell-depleted T cells, or PBMCs.

Authors' methods: The assay estimated nucleated cells by amplifying reference gene primers. The method was immunoSEQ multiplex PCR; TCRdb's version includes in-frame clones alone and lacks a portion of them. The V and J calls and the clone size are those of that table, but D and trimming were determined from the DNA. The sample has approximately 260,000 clones, roughly 82% seen once. This receptor was obtained from an elderly woman with active or convalescent COVID-19. Material: peripheral blood. The chain has TRBV6-5 and TRBJ1-2, with 7 bases fitting TRBD1. The CDR3 coding sequence is TGTGCCAGCAGTTACTGGACGACAGGGAGTGGTGGCTACACCTTC. It yields the protein CASSYWTTGSGGYTF.